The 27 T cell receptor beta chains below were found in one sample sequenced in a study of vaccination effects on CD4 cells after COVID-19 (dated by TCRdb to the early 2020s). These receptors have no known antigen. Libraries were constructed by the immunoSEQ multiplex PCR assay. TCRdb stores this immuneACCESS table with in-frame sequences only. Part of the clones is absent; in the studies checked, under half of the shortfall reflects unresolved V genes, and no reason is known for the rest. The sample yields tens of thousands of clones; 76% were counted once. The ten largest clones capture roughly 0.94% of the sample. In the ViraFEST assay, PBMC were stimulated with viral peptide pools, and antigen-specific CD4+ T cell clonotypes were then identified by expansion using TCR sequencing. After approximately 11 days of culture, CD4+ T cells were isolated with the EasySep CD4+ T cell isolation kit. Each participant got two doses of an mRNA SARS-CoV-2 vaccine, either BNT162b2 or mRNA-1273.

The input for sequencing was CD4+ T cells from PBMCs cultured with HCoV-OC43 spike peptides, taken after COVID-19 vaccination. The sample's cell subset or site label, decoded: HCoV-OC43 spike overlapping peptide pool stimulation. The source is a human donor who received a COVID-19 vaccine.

CDR3 amino acids: CASRVRLAGGSGQFF. The CDR3 coding sequence is TGTGCCAGCAGGGTCAGACTAGCGGGGGGGAGCGGGCAGTTCTTC. The rearrangement uses TRBV6-5 and TRBJ2-1; 14 nucleotides line up with TRBD2. CDR1 is MNHEY and CDR2 is SVGAGI in the germline V gene. The CDR3 totals 15 residues. The V gene end was trimmed by 6 bases and the J gene end by 12 bases; junction bases not matched to a gene: 10.

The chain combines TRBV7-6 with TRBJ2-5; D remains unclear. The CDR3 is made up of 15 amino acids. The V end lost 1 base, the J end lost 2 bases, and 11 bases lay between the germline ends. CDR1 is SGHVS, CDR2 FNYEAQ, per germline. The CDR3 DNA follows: TGTGCCAGCAGCTTAGGGGTGGGCAGGCAAGAGACCCAGTACTTC. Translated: CASSLGVGRQETQYF.

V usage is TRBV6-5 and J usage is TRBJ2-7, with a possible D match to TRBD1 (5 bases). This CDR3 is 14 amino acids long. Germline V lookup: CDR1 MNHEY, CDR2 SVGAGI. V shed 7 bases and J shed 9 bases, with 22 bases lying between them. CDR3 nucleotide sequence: TGTGCCAGCACACAGGCAACCGTGACCAAAGGGCAGTACGTC. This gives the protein CASTQATVTKGQYV.

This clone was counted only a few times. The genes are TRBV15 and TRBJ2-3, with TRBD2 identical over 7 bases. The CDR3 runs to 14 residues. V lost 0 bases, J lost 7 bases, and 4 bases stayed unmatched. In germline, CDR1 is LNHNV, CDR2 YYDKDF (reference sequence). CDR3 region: CATSRDPSGNTQYF. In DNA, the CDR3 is TGTGCCACCAGCAGAGATCCTAGCGGCAATACGCAGTATTTT.

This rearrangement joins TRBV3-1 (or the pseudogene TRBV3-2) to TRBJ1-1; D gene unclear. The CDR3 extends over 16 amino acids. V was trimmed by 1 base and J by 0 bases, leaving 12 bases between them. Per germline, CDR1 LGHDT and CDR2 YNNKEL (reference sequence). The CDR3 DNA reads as TGTGCCAGCAGCCAAGGAGTACGGAGGATGAACACTGAAGCTTTCTTT. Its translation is CASSQGVRRMNTEAFF.

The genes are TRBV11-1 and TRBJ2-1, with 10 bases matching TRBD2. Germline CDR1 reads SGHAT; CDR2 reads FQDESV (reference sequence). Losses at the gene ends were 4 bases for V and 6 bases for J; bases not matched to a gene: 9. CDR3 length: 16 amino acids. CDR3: CASSSQGSGGGNEQFF. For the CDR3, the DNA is TGTGCCAGCAGCTCCCAGGGGAGCGGGGGGGGCAATGAGCAGTTCTTC.

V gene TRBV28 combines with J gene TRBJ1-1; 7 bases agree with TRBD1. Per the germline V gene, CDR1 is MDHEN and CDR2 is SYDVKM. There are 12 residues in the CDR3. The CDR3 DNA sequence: TGTGTGTCGGGACAGTTGAACACTGAAGCTTTCTTT. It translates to CVSGQLNTEAFF.

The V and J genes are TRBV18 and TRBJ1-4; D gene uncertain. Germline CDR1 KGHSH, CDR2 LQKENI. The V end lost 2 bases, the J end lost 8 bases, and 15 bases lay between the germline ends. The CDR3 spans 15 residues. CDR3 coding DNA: TGTGCCAGCTCACCAAATCCGGAGGGAGGCGAAAAACTGTTTTTT. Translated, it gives CASSPNPEGGEKLFF.

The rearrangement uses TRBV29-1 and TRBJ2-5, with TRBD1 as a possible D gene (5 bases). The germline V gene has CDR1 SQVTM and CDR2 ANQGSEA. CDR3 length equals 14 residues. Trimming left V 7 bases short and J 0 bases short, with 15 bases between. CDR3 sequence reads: CSAYGQGNQETQYF. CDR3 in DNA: TGCAGCGCCTATGGGCAGGGCAACCAAGAGACCCAGTACTTC. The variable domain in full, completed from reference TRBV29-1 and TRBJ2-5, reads SAVISQKPSRDICQRGTSLTIQCQVDSQVTMMFWYRQQPGQSLTLIATANQGSEATYESGFVIDKFPISRPNLTFSTLTVSNMSPEDSSIYLCSAYGQGNQETQYFGPGTRLLVL.

The chain's CDR3 is CASRARGLGEKLFF. CDR3 bases: TGTGCCAGCAGAGCCCGGGGGTTGGGTGAAAAACTGTTTTTT. J is TRBJ1-4 and V is TRBV6-5; tentative D call: TRBD1 (5 bases). Germline V gene data show CDR1 as MNHEY and CDR2 as SVGAGI. The CDR3 contains 14 residues. Trimming pared 6 bases from V and 7 bases from J, leaving 15 bases between.

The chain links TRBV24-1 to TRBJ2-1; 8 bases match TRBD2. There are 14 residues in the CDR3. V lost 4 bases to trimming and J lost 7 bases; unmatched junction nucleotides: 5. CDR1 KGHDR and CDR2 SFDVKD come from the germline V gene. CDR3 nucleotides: TGTGCCACCAGTGACCAGCGGGGGCGGAATGAGCAGTTCTTC. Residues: CATSDQRGRNEQFF.

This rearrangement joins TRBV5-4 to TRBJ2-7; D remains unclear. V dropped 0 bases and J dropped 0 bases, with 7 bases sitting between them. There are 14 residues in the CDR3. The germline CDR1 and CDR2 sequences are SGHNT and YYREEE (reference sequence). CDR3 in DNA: TGTGCCAGCAGCTTGGGACCGCTCTCCTACGAGCAGTACGTC. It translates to CASSLGPLSYEQYV.

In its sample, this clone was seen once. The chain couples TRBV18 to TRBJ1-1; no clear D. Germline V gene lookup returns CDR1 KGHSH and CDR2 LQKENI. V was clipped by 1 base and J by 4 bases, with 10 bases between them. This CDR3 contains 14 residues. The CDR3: CASSPQGLGTEAFF. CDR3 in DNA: TGTGCCAGCTCACCACAGGGTCTTGGCACTGAAGCTTTCTTT.

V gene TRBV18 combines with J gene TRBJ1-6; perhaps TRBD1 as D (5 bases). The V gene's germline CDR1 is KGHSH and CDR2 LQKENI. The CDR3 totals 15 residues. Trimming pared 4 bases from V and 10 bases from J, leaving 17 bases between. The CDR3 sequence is CASSQEKGRVSPLHF. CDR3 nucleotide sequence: TGTGCCAGCTCACAGGAAAAGGGACGGGTATCACCCCTCCACTTT.

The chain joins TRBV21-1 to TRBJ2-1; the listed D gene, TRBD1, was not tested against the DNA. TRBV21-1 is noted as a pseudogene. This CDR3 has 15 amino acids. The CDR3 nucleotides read TGTGCCAGCAGCCCCCGGGACAGGGGGTTCGGCGAGCAGTTCTTC. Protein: CASSPRDRGFGEQFF.

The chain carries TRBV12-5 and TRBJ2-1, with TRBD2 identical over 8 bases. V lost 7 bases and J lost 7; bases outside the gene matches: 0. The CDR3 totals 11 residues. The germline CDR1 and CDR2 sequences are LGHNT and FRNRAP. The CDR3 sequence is CASAGGNEQFF. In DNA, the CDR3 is TGTGCTAGTGCGGGGGGGAATGAGCAGTTCTTC.

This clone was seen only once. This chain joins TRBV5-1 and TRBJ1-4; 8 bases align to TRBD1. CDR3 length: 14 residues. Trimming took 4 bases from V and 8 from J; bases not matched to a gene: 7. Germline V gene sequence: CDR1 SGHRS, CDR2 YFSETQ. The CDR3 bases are TGCGCCAGCAGCCCGGACAGGGCGGAGGAAAAACTGTTTTTT. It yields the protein CASSPDRAEEKLFF. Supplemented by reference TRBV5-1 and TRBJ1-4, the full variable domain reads KAGVTQTPRYLIKTRGQQVTLSCSPISGHRSVSWYQQTPGQGLQFLFEYFSETQRNKGNFPGRFSGRQFSNSRSEMNVSTLELGDSALYLCASSPDRAEEKLFFGSGTQLSVL.

The CDR3 nucleotides read TGTGCCAGCTCACCAGGGACAGACTATGGCTACACCTTC. This codes for CASSPGTDYGYTF. The rearrangement uses TRBV18 and TRBJ1-2; 7 nucleotides agree with TRBD1. V lost 2 bases to trimming and J lost 3 bases; unmatched junction nucleotides: 0. The CDR3 runs 13 residues. Germline CDR1 is KGHSH and CDR2 is LQKENI.

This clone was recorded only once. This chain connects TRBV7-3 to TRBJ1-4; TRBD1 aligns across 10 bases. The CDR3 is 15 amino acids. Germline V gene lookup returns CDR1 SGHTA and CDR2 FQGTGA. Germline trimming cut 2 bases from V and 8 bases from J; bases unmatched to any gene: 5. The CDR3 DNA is TGTGCCAGCAGCTTAGGGCCGGGACAGGGGGAAAAACTGTTTTTT. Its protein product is CASSLGPGQGEKLFF.

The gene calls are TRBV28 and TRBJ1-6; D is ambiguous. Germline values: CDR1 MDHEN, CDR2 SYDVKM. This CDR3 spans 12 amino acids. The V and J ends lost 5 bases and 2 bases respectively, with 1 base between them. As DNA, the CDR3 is TGTGCCAGCAGTACCTATAATTCACCCCTCCACTTT. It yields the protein CASSTYNSPLHF.

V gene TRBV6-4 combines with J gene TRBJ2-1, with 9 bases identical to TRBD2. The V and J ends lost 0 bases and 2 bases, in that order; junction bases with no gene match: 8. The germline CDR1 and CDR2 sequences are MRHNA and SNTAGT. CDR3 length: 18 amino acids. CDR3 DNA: TGTGCCAGCAGTGACTCGAAACGCCCTAGCGGGACCTACAATGAGCAGTTCTTC. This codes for CASSDSKRPSGTYNEQFF.

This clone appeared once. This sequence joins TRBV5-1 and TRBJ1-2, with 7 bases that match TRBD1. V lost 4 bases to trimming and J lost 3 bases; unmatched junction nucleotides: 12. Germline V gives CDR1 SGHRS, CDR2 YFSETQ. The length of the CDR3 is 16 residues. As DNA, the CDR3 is TGCGCCAGCAGCCACGGAGACAGGGATGAATACTATGGCTACACCTTC. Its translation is CASSHGDRDEYYGYTF.

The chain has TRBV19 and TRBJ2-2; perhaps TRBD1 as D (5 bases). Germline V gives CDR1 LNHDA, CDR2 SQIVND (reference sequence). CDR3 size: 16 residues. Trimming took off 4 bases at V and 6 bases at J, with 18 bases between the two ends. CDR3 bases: TGTGCCAGTAGTACAGGGTACCTAAAGTGGTCCGGGGAGCTGTTTTTT. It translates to CASSTGYLKWSGELFF.

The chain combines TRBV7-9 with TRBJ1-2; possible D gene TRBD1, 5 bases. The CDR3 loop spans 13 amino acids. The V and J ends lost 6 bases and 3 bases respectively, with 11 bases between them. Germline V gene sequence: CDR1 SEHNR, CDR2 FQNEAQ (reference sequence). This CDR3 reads CASRKTVDYGYTF. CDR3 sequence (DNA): TGTGCCAGCAGGAAGACAGTGGACTATGGCTACACCTTC.

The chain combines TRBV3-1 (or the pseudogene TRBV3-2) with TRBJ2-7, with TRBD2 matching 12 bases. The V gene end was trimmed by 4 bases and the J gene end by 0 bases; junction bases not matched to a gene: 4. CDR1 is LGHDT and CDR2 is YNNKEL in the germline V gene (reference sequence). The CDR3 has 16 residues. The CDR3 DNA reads TGTGCCAGCAGCCTTCCGGGACTAGCGGGCTCCTACGAGCAGTACGTC. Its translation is CASSLPGLAGSYEQYV.

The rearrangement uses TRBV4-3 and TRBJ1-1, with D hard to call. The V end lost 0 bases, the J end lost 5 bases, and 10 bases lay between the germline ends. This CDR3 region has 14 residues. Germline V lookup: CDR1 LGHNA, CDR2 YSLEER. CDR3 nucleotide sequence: TGCGCCAGCAGCCAAGACCGCCTTCGGACTGAAGCTTTCTTT. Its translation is CASSQDRLRTEAFF.

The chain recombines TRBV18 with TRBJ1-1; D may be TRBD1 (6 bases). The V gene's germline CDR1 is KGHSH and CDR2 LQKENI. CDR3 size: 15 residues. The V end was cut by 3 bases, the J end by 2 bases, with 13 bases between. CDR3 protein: CASSPRQGSNTEAFF. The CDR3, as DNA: TGTGCCAGCTCACCGAGGCAGGGGAGTAACACTGAAGCTTTCTTT.